This passage covers 4 T cell receptor beta chains from one sample sequenced in a study of blood T cell repertoires in COVID-19. Only in-frame clones appear in the TCRdb table, and some are missing; sequencing was by immunoSEQ multiplex PCR. The sample records about 250,000 clones, approximately 89% being singletons. Sequencing was carried out using peripheral blood. These receptors all stem from a young woman with COVID-19, enrolled during active disease.

V usage is TRBV3-1 (or the pseudogene TRBV3-2) and J usage is TRBJ2-2; the D is unclear. This CDR3 has 12 amino acids. Germline V gene lookup returns CDR1 LGHDT and CDR2 YNNKEL (reference sequence). Trimming removed 4 bases from V and 4 bases from J, with 4 bases in between. DNA of the CDR3: TGTGCCAGCAGCCGAGGCACCGGGGAGCTGTTTTTT. This gives the protein CASSRGTGELFF.

The V gene is TRBV29-1, the J gene TRBJ2-6; D call uncertain. Per the germline V gene, CDR1 is SQVTM and CDR2 is ANQGSEA. V was pared by 6 bases and J by 4 bases, with 4 bases between. The CDR3 consists of 11 residues. CDR3 loop: CSVRGANVLTF. The CDR3 DNA is TGCAGCGTGCGGGGGGCCAACGTCCTGACTTTC.

The chain joins TRBV1 to TRBJ1-2; TRBD1, the D gene given by the table, was not confirmed from the DNA. TRBV1 is recorded as a pseudogene. CDR3 size: 16 residues. CDR3 loop: CTSSQASDRGDYGYTF. DNA for the CDR3: TGCACCAGCAGCCAAGCTTCGGACAGGGGTGACTATGGCTACACCTTC.

This sequence joins TRBV6-1 and TRBJ1-6, with D possibly matching TRBD1 (5 bases). CDR3 length: 13 residues. The germline gives CDR1 MNHNS, CDR2 SASEGT. The V end was cut by 2 bases, the J end by 7 bases, with 6 bases between. In DNA, the CDR3 is TGTGCCAGCAGTGAACACAGGAATTCACCCCTCCACTTT. Its protein is CASSEHRNSPLHF.